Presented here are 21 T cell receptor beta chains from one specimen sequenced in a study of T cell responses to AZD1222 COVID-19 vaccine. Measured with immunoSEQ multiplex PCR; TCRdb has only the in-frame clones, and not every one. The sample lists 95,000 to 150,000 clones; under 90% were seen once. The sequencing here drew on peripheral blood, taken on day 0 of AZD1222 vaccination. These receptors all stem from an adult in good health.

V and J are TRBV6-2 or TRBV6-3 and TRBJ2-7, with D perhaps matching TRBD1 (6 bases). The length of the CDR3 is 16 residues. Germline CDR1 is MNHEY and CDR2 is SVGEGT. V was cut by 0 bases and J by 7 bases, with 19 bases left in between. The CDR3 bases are TGTGCCAGCAGTTACTCCGGCAGGGGCCAACTCGGGGAGCAGTACTTC. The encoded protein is CASSYSGRGQLGEQYF.

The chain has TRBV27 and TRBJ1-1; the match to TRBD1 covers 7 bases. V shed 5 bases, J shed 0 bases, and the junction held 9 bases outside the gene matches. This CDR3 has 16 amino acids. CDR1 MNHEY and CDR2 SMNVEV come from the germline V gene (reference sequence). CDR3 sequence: CASSTSGTVMNTEAFF. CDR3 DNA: TGTGCCAGCAGTACATCCGGGACAGTCATGAACACTGAAGCTTTCTTT.

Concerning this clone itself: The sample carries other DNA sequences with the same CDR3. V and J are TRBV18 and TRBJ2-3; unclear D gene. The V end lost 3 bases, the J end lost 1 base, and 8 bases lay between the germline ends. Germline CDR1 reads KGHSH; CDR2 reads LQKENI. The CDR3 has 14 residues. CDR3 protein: CASSPQRGTDTQYF. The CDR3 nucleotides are TGTGCCAGCTCACCCCAACGCGGCACAGATACGCAGTATTTT.

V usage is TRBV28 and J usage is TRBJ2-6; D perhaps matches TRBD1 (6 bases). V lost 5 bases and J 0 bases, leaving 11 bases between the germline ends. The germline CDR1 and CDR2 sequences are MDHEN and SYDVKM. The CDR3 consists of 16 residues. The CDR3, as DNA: TGTGCCAGCAGTAGGACAGCCAACTCTGGGGCCAACGTCCTGACTTTC. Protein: CASSRTANSGANVLTF.

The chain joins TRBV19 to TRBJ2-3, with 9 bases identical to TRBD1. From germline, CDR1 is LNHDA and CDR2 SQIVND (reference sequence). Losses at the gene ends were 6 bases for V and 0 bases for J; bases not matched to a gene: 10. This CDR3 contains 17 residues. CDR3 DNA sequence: TGTGCCAGTAGCAAGGACAGGGGCGGTTTTAGCACAGATACGCAGTATTTT. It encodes CASSKDRGGFSTDTQYF. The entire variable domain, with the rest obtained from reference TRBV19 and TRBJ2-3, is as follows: DGGITQSPKYLFRKEGQNVTLSCEQNLNHDAMYWYRQDPGQGLRLIYYSQIVNDFQKGDIAEGYSVSREKKESFPLTVTSAQKNPTAFYLCASSKDRGGFSTDTQYFGPGTRLTVL.

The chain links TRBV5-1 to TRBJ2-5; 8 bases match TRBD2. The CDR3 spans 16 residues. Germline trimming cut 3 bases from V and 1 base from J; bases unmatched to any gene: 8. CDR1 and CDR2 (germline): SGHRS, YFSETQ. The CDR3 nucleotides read TGCGCCAGCAGCTATAAGCGGGGGATACCCCAAGAGACCCAGTACTTC. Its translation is CASSYKRGIPQETQYF.

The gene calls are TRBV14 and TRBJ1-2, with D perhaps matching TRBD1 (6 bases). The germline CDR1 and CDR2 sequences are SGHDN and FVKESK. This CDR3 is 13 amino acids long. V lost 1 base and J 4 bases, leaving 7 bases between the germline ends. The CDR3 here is CASSQAGVYGYTF. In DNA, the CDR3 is TGTGCCAGCAGCCAAGCAGGGGTCTATGGCTACACCTTC.

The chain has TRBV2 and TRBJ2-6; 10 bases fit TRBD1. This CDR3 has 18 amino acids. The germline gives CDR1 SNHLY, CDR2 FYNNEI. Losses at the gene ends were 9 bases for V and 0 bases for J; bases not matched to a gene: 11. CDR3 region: CARSGAGQGISGANVLTF. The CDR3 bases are TGTGCCAGATCCGGGGCGGGACAGGGGATCTCTGGGGCCAACGTCCTGACTTTC.

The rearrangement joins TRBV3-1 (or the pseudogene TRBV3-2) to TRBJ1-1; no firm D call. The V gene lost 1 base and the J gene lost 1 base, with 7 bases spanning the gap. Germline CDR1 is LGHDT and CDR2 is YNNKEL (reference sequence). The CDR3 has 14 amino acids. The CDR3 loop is CASSQVAANTEAFF. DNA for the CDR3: TGTGCCAGCAGCCAAGTGGCGGCGAACACTGAAGCTTTCTTT.

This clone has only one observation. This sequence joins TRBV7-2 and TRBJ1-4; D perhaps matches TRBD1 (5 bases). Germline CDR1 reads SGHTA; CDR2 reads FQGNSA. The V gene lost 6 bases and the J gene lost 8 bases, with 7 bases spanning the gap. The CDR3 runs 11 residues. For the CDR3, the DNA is TGTGCCAGCAGGGGACTCGAAAAACTGTTTTTT. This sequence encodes CASRGLEKLFF.

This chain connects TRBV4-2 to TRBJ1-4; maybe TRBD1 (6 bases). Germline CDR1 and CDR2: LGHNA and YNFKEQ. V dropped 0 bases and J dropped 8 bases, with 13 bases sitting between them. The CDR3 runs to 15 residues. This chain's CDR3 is CASSQDRGNGEKLFF. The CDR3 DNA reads TGTGCCAGCAGCCAAGATAGGGGGAATGGGGAAAAACTGTTTTTT.

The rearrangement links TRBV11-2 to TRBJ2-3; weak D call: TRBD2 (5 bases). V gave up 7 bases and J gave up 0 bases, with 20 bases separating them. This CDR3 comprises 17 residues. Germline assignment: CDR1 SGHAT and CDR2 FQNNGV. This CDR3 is CASTRLRAVASTDTQYF. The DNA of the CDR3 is TGTGCCAGCACCCGTCTCCGAGCGGTTGCTAGCACAGATACGCAGTATTTT.

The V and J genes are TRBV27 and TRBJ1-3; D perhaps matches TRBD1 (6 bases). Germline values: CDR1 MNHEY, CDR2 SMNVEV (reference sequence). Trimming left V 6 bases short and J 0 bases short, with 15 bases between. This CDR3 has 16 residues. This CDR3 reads CASSPDRAISGNTIYF. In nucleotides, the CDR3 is TGTGCCAGCAGCCCGGACAGAGCTATCTCTGGAAACACCATATATTTT.

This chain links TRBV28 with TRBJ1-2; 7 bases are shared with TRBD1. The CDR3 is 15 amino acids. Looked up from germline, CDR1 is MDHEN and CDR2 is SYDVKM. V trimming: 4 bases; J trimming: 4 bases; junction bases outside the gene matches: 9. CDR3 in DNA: TGTGCCAGCAGTTCGGGACAGCTCAATTCCTATGGCTACACCTTC. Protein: CASSSGQLNSYGYTF.

The CDR3 region is CASSTRGLLNTEAFF. DNA of the CDR3: TGTGCCAGCAGTACGCGGGGCCTACTGAACACTGAAGCTTTCTTT. This chain links TRBV6-2 or TRBV6-3 with TRBJ1-1, with D tentatively TRBD1 (5 bases). V was shortened by 5 bases and J by 0 bases, with 13 bases between the two germline ends. Germline CDR1 MNHEY, CDR2 SVGEGT. The CDR3 extends over 15 amino acids.

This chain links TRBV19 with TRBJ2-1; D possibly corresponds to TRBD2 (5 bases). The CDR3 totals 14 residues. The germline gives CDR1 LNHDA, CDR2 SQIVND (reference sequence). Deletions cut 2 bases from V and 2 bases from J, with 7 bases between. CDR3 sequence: CASSITGAYNEQFF. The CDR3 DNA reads TGTGCCAGTAGTATAACCGGGGCCTACAATGAGCAGTTCTTC. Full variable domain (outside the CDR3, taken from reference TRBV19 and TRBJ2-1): DGGITQSPKYLFRKEGQNVTLSCEQNLNHDAMYWYRQDPGQGLRLIYYSQIVNDFQKGDIAEGYSVSREKKESFPLTVTSAQKNPTAFYLCASSITGAYNEQFFGPGTRLTVL.

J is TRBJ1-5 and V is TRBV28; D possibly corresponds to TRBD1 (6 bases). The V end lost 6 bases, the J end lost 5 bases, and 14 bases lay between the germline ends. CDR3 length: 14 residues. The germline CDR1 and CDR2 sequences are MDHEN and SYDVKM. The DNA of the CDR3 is TGTGCCAGCAGACCAGGGGAGGGGTATCAGCCCCAGCATTTT. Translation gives CASRPGEGYQPQHF.

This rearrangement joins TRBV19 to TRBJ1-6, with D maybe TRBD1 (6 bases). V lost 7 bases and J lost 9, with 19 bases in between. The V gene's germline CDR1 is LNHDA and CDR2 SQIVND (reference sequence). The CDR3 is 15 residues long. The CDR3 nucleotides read TGTGCCAGTATGGGGGACGGGGGGCGCCGTTCACCCCTCCACTTT. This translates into CASMGDGGRRSPLHF. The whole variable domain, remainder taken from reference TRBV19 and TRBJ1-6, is DGGITQSPKYLFRKEGQNVTLSCEQNLNHDAMYWYRQDPGQGLRLIYYSQIVNDFQKGDIAEGYSVSREKKESFPLTVTSAQKNPTAFYLCASMGDGGRRSPLHFGNGTRLTVT.

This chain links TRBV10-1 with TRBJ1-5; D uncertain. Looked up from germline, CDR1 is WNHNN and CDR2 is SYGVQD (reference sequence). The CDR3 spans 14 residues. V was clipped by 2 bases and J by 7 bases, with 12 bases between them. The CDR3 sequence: CASSEGSGGQPQHF. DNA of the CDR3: TGCGCCAGCAGTGAGGGTTCTGGAGGCCAGCCCCAGCATTTT.

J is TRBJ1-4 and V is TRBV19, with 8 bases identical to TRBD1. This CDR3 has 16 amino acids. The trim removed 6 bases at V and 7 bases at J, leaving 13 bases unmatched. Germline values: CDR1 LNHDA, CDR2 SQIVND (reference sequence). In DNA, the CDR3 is TGTGCCAGTAGGTGGGGACAGGCTGATACGGGTGAAAAACTGTTTTTT. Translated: CASRWGQADTGEKLFF.

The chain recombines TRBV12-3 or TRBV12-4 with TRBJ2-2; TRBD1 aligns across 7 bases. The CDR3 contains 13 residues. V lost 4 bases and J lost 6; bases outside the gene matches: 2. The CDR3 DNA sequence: TGTGCCAGCAGTTGGGACAGTCCCGGGGAGCTGTTTTTT. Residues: CASSWDSPGELFF.